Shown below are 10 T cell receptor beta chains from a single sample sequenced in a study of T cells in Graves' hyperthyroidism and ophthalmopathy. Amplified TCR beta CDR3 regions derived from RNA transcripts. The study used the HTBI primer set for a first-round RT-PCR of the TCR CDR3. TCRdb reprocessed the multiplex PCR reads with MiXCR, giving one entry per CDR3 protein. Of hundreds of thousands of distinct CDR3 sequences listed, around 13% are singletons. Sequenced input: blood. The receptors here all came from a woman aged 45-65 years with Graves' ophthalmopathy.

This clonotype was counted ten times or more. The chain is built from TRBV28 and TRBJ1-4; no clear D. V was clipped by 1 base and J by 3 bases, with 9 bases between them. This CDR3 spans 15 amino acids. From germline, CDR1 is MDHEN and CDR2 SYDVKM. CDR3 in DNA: TGTGCCAGCAGTTTATTGGCGATAGCTAATGAAAAACTGTTTTTT. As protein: CASSLLAIANEKLFF.

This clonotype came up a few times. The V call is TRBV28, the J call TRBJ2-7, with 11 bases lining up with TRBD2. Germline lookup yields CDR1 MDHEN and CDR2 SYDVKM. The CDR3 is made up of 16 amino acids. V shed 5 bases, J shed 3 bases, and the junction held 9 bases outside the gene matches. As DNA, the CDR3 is TGTGCCAGCAGTACAACCTCGACTAGCGGGAACTACGAGCAGTACTTC. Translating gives CASSTTSTSGNYEQYF.

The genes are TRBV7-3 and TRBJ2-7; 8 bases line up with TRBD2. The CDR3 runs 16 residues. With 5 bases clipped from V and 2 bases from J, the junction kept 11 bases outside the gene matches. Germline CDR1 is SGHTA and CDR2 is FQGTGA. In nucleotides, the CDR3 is TGTGCCAGCAGCCCGGCGGGTAGCGGGACCCCCTACGAGCAGTACTTC. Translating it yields CASSPAGSGTPYEQYF.

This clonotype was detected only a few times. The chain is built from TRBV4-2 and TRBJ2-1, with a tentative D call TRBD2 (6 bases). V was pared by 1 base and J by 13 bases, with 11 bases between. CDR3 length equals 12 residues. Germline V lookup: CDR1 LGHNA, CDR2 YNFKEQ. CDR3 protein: CASSQAGSDQFF. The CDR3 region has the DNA TGTGCCAGCAGCCAAGCCGGGAGCGACCAGTTCTTC.

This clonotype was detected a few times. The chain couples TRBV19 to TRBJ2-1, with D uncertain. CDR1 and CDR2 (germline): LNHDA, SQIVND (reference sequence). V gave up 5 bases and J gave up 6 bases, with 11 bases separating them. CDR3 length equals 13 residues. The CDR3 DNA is TGTGCCAGTAGTCCCCTCAACCCCAATGAGCAGTTCTTC. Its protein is CASSPLNPNEQFF.

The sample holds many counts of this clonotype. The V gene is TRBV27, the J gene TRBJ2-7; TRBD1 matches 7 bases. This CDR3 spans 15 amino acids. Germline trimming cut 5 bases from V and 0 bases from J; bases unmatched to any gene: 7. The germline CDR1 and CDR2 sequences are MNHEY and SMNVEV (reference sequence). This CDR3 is CASSNPQGSSYEQYF. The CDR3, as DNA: TGTGCCAGCAGTAACCCACAGGGGAGCTCCTACGAGCAGTACTTC.

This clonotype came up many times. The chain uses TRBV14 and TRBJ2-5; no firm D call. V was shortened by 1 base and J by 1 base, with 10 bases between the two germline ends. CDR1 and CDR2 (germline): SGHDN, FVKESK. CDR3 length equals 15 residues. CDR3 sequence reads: CASSQGRQIQETQYF. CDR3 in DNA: TGTGCCAGCAGCCAAGGGCGGCAGATCCAAGAGACCCAGTACTTC.

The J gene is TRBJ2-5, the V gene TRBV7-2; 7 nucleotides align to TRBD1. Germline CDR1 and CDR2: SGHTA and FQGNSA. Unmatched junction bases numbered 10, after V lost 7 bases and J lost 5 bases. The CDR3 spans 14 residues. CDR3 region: CASTVNRGSETQYF. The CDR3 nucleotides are TGTGCCAGCACCGTGAACAGGGGATCCGAGACCCAGTACTTC.

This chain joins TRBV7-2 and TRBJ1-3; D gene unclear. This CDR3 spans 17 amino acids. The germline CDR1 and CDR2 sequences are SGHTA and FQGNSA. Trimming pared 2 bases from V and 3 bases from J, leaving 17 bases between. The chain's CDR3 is CASSLRVQGPGGNTIYF. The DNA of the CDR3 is TGTGCCAGCAGCTTACGAGTTCAAGGGCCGGGTGGAAACACCATATATTTT.

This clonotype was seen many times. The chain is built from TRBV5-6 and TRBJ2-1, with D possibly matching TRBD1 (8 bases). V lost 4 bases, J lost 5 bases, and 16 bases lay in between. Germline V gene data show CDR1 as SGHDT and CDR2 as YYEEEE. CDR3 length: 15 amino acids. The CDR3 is CASSPWGGQDNEQFF. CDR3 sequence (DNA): TGTGCCAGCAGCCCCTGGGGGGGACAGGACAATGAGCAGTTCTTC. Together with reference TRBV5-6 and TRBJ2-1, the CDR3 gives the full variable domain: DAGVTQSPTHLIKTRGQQVTLRCSPKSGHDTVSWYQQALGQGPQFIFQYYEEEERQRGNFPDRFSGHQFPNYSSELNVNALLLGDSALYLCASSPWGGQDNEQFFGPGTRLTVL.